The TCR beta chain under discussion was sequenced for a study of T-cell reconstitution after alpha-beta-depleted transplantation in children. Study-wide results and limits: At the one-year point after transplant, T-cell counts and TCRbeta diversity were found to come mostly from T cells that had been newly produced. The origin of high day-60 TCRbeta diversity in some patients lay in surviving recipient T cells and thymic progenitors. At around two months after transplant, the alpha-beta T cells were reportedly derived from several hundred expanded clones that came from non-depleted graft cells.

The germline V gene encodes CDR1 SGDLS and CDR2 YYNGEE. The V gene end was trimmed by 4 bases and the J gene end by 4 bases; junction bases not matched to a gene: 4. This CDR3 is 16 amino acids long. Points on this clonotype: Antigen: not known.

Unique molecular identifiers were built into the TCRbeta library. TCRdb reanalysed the PCR reads using MiXCR and keeps one entry per CDR3 protein. The data show some 600,000 distinct CDR3 sequences, about an eighth seen once. The V call is TRBV9, the J call TRBJ2-2; 13 bases fit TRBD2. This receptor was taken from a male patient aged 5 to 17 who had a stem cell transplant for acute myeloid leukemia, so the T cells may come from the graft donor. The sequences come from PBMCs, mostly from graft donor cells, collected 360 days after TCRalphabeta/CD19-depleted stem cell transplant. The CDR3 sequence: CASSPRTSGSTGELFF. CDR3 DNA: TGTGCCAGCAGCCCACGGACTAGCGGGAGCACCGGGGAGCTGTTTTTT.